The 5 T cell receptor beta chains below were found in one sample sequenced in a study of T cells expressing NK-cell markers. Using the 5' RACE reads, TCRdb records one entry per CDR3 protein without DNA. The table gives about 180,000 distinct CDR3 sequences; the top ten clones make up roughly 18% of it. Material: blood T cells: a sorted CD56 or NKG2C T cell subset, CD4+ or CD8+ T cells, or bulk PBMC T cells (not recorded which). These TCRs come from a woman aged 18-70 years in good health.

The gene calls are TRBV3-1 and TRBJ2-3; TCRdb's D call of TRBD2 is untestable without DNA. Germline V gene lookup returns CDR1 LGHDT and CDR2 YNNKEL (reference sequence). The CDR3 contains 15 residues. CDR3 sequence: CASSQDPLVVDTQYF.

The gene calls are TRBV5-1 and TRBJ2-1; there is no DNA to check the TCRdb D call of TRBD2. The CDR3 sequence is 18 residues long. Germline CDR1 reads SGHRS; CDR2 reads YFSETQ. The CDR3 is CASSGMGLAEASYNEQFF.

The chain is built from TRBV19 and TRBJ1-5; as DNA is missing, the TRBD1 call by TCRdb cannot be tested. Germline V gene sequence: CDR1 LNHDA, CDR2 SQIVND (reference sequence). This CDR3 comprises 14 residues. The CDR3 is CASSPRQGNQPQHF.

V usage is TRBV24-1 and J usage is TRBJ2-7. The length of the CDR3 is 14 residues. Germline V lookup: CDR1 KGHDR, CDR2 SFDVKD. CDR3 sequence reads: CATSDSDQAYEQYF.

The rearrangement uses TRBV29-1 and TRBJ2-7; TCRdb proposes TRBD1, but this gene call is untestable without DNA. In germline, CDR1 is SQVTM, CDR2 ANQGSEA. The CDR3 sequence is 13 residues long. Here the CDR3 reads CSVEVGQGSEQYF.